These T cell receptor beta chains were read from a single sample in a study of regulatory T cells in long-lasting Graves disease. MiXCR, applied by TCRdb to the multiplex PCR reads, yields one record per CDR3 protein. The repertoire holds 500,000 or so distinct CDR3 sequences, more than 15% seen once, with 25% in the top ten. The sample was also reused in another study, on T cells in Graves' hyperthyroidism and ophthalmopathy.

The sequenced sample was peripheral blood mononuclear cells (PBMCs), obtained at new diagnosis, from a patient treated with antithyroid drugs. All receptors come from a woman aged 35-60 years with Graves disease. The CDR3 runs from the conserved cysteine through the conserved F or W. A D gene is named only where the DNA matches it firmly. For some rows the clone size is stated as once, few or many, or as a class when expanded; others skip it.

v_gene	d_gene	j_gene	abundance	CDR3aa	CDR3nt
TRBV4-1	TRBD2	TRBJ2-1	many	CASSLGGLAENNEQFF	TGCGCCAGCAGCCTAGGGGGACTAGCGGAGAACAATGAGCAGTTCTTC
TRBV28	-	TRBJ1-3	many	CASTGGTEAIYF	TGTGCCAGCACCGGAGGGACCGAGGCCATATATTTT
TRBV3-1	-	TRBJ1-1	many	CASSQDHRQGTAFF	TGTGCCAGCAGCCAAGATCATCGGCAGGGGACAGCTTTCTTT
TRBV11-2	-	TRBJ2-7	many	CASSSGLSYEQYF	TGTGCCAGCAGCTCGGGACTCTCCTACGAGCAGTACTTC
TRBV19	-	TRBJ2-2	-	CASSRVGGRGTGELFF	TGTGCCAGTAGTCGGGTGGGGGGGCGCGGCACCGGGGAGCTGTTTTTT
TRBV5-1	-	TRBJ1-3	few	CASSSRDEGPGNTIYF	TGCGCCAGCAGTAGCCGCGATGAGGGTCCTGGAAACACCATATATTTT
TRBV12-5	TRBD2	TRBJ2-5	many	CASVLAGIQETQYF	TGTGCTAGTGTCCTAGCGGGGATCCAAGAGACCCAGTACTTC
TRBV6-1	-	TRBJ2-5	-	CASSPRAQETQYF	TGTGCCAGCAGTCCCAGGGCGCAAGAGACCCAGTACTTC
TRBV27	-	TRBJ1-1	few	CASSLPSDTEAFF	TGTGCCAGCAGTTTACCCTCGGACACTGAAGCTTTCTTT
TRBV20-1	-	TRBJ2-4	-	CSARDRSVAKNIQYF	TGCAGTGCTAGAGATCGGTCAGTCGCCAAAAACATTCAGTACTTC
TRBV20-1	TRBD1	TRBJ1-4	many	CSASRTGYATNEKLFF	TGCAGTGCTAGTCGGACAGGTTATGCAACTAATGAAAAACTGTTTTTT
TRBV7-3	-	TRBJ2-7	few	CAIRGGSYEQYF	TGTGCCATAAGAGGGGGCTCCTACGAGCAGTACTTC
TRBV7-3	TRBD1	TRBJ2-7	few	CASSAIPGQGVYEQYF	TGTGCCAGCAGCGCCATCCCGGGACAGGGGGTTTACGAGCAGTACTTC
TRBV25-1	TRBD1	TRBJ1-2	-	CASRQGANGYTF	TGTGCCAGCAGACAGGGGGCCAATGGCTACACCTTC
TRBV5-5	-	TRBJ2-3	many	CASSLEGGSTDTQYF	TGTGCCAGCAGCCTGGAGGGGGGTAGCACAGATACGCAGTATTTT
TRBV9	-	TRBJ2-1	-	CASSPTPGYSYNEQFF	TGTGCCAGCAGCCCCACTCCAGGGTACTCCTACAATGAGCAGTTCTTC
TRBV19	-	TRBJ1-5	few	CASSSNEPQHF	TGTGCCAGTAGCAGTAACGAGCCCCAGCATTTT
TRBV20-1	-	TRBJ1-5	few	CSASWDGHSNQPQHF	TGCAGTGCTAGTTGGGACGGACATAGCAATCAGCCCCAGCATTTT
TRBV2	TRBD2	TRBJ2-3	many	CASRPTSGGTDTQYF	TGTGCCAGCAGGCCGACTAGCGGGGGCACAGATACGCAGTATTTT
TRBV5-1	-	TRBJ2-1	-	CASSLLGPTDNEQFF	TGCGCCAGCAGCTTACTAGGACCCACGGATAATGAGCAGTTCTTC
TRBV11-2	-	TRBJ2-3	many	CASSFGTADTQYF	TGTGCCAGCAGCTTTGGGACTGCCGATACGCAGTATTTT
TRBV20-1	-	TRBJ1-2	-	CSAAGYGGYTF	TGCAGTGCTGCAGGGTATGGTGGCTACACCTTC
TRBV2	TRBD1	TRBJ2-7	many	CASLSGTGDYEQYF	TGTGCCAGCCTTTCCGGGACAGGGGACTACGAGCAGTACTTC
TRBV12-3/TRBV12-4	TRBD2	TRBJ2-7	many	CASRPVSSGGAYEQYF	TGTGCCAGCAGACCAGTCTCGAGCGGGGGGGCCTACGAGCAGTACTTC
TRBV5-4	-	TRBJ1-3	few	CASSSGTATGNTIYF	TGTGCCAGCAGCAGCGGGACGGCCACTGGAAACACCATATATTTT
TRBV12-3/TRBV12-4	TRBD1	TRBJ1-1	few	CASSFSGQGRGEAFF	TGTGCCAGCAGTTTTTCAGGACAGGGAAGGGGTGAAGCTTTCTTT
TRBV10-1	TRBD1	TRBJ2-7	many	CASSEEGDRGRSYEQYF	TGCGCCAGCAGTGAGGAGGGGGACAGGGGGCGATCCTACGAGCAGTACTTC
TRBV20-1	-	TRBJ1-5	-	CSARGLGGPNQPQHF	TGCAGTGCTAGAGGTCTAGGAGGGCCGAATCAGCCCCAGCATTTT
TRBV19	-	TRBJ1-2	few	CASSAGQLYGYTF	TGTGCCAGTAGTGCCGGACAGCTCTATGGCTACACCTTC
TRBV27	TRBD1	TRBJ1-2	many	CASSLRTGGNYGYTF	TGTGCCAGCAGTTTAAGGACAGGGGGCAACTATGGCTACACCTTC
TRBV2	-	TRBJ1-3	few	CASSDVGNTIYF	TGTGCCAGCAGTGACGTCGGAAACACCATATATTTT
TRBV6-1	-	TRBJ2-1	-	CASRDPGTDEQFF	TGTGCCAGCAGAGACCCAGGGACCGATGAGCAGTTCTTC
TRBV5-1	-	TRBJ2-3	-	CASSRWGPLTTDTQYF	TGCGCCAGCAGCCGCTGGGGTCCCCTAACCACAGATACGCAGTATTTT
TRBV4-1	-	TRBJ1-2	-	CASSQEGPANYGYTF	TGCGCCAGCAGCCAAGAAGGGCCAGCTAACTATGGCTACACCTTC
TRBV9	-	TRBJ1-3	-	CASSPSTLSTGNTIYF	TGTGCCAGCAGCCCTTCGACCCTGTCAACTGGAAACACCATATATTTT
TRBV12-3/TRBV12-4	-	TRBJ2-1	-	CASSDRHYNEQFF	TGTGCCAGCAGTGACAGGCATTACAATGAGCAGTTCTTC
TRBV6-4	-	TRBJ1-2	few	CASSYSRDNFYGYTF	TGTGCCAGCAGTTACTCCAGGGACAATTTCTATGGCTACACCTTC
TRBV10-3	TRBD1	TRBJ2-2	few	CAISSGTGDGTGELFF	TGTGCCATCAGTTCCGGGACAGGGGATGGCACCGGGGAGCTGTTTTTT
TRBV20-1	TRBD1	TRBJ2-3	many	CSASDGQVTDTQYF	TGCAGTGCTAGTGATGGACAGGTCACAGATACGCAGTATTTT
TRBV4-1	TRBD1	TRBJ1-2	-	CASSPGQIANYGYTF	TGCGCCAGCAGCCCGGGACAGATAGCTAACTATGGCTACACCTTC
TRBV12-3/TRBV12-4	-	TRBJ2-2	many	CASSIRWGGELFF	TGTGCCAGCAGTATCCGTTGGGGCGGGGAGCTGTTTTTT
TRBV7-9	-	TRBJ1-1	many	CASSPLWGGRTEAFF	TGTGCCAGCAGCCCGTTATGGGGCGGGCGGACTGAAGCTTTCTTT
TRBV15	-	TRBJ2-5	-	CATSGAETQYF	TGTGCCACCAGCGGGGCGGAGACCCAGTACTTC
TRBV7-3	-	TRBJ1-1	-	CASSLNRGAYTEAFF	TGTGCCAGCAGCTTAAATCGGGGGGCTTATACTGAAGCTTTCTTT
TRBV2	-	TRBJ1-2	once	CASSESYTDYGYTF	TGTGCCAGCAGTGAGTCCTACACAGACTATGGCTACACCTTC
TRBV5-1	TRBD1	TRBJ2-5	few	CASSSYRGQETQYF	TGCGCCAGCAGCTCATACAGGGGGCAAGAGACCCAGTACTTC
TRBV7-9	-	TRBJ1-1	few	CASSLTPDSGTEAFF	TGTGCCAGCAGCCTTACTCCGGACAGTGGCACTGAAGCTTTCTTT
TRBV20-1	-	TRBJ1-2	many	CSASHSGQPNYGYTF	TGCAGTGCTTCACATTCGGGACAACCTAACTATGGCTACACCTTC
TRBV2	-	TRBJ2-7	many	CASSGSSRAYF	TGTGCCAGCAGTGGGTCATCGAGGGCGTACTTC
TRBV5-6	-	TRBJ1-5	few	CASSYFRGRNQPQHF	TGTGCCAGCAGCTACTTCAGGGGAAGAAATCAGCCCCAGCATTTT
TRBV20-1	-	TRBJ1-2	-	CSARGGVVNYGYTF	TGCAGTGCTAGAGGAGGTGTAGTTAACTATGGCTACACCTTC
TRBV5-1	TRBD2	TRBJ2-5	-	CASSGTGRGETQYF	TGCGCCAGCAGCGGGACGGGGAGGGGAGAGACCCAGTACTTC
TRBV29-1	TRBD2	TRBJ2-3	-	CSVVVLAGKGGTDTQYF	TGCAGCGTTGTGGTGCTAGCGGGGAAAGGGGGCACAGATACGCAGTATTTT
TRBV12-3/TRBV12-4	-	TRBJ2-7	-	CASSGRVSRDEQYF	TGTGCCAGCAGTGGCCGGGTCTCCCGGGACGAGCAGTACTTC
TRBV28	-	TRBJ2-5	many	CASSSGALVTQYF	TGTGCCAGCAGTTCCGGGGCGCTTGTGACCCAGTACTTC
TRBV5-1	TRBD2	TRBJ2-1	many	CASSLETSGYNEQFF	TGCGCCAGCAGCTTAGAAACTAGCGGATACAATGAGCAGTTCTTC
TRBV2	TRBD1	TRBJ1-2	many	CASRGTGLMAYTF	TGTGCCAGCCGCGGGACAGGGCTTATGGCCTACACCTTC
TRBV7-2	-	TRBJ1-2	many	CASSLSGSSHQGYTF	TGTGCCAGCAGCTTAAGTGGTTCTTCCCACCAGGGCTACACCTTC
TRBV29-1	TRBD1	TRBJ2-1	-	CSAILRDRWNEQFF	TGCAGCGCTATCCTAAGGGACAGGTGGAATGAGCAGTTCTTC